A selection of T cell receptor beta chains follows, all from one sample in a study of T-cell reconstitution after alpha-beta-depleted transplantation in children. One entry per CDR3 protein results from TCRdb running MiXCR on the PCR reads. The data hold about 980,000 distinct CDR3 sequences, with roughly 31% observed a single time. This material consisted of PBMCs, mostly from graft donor cells, taken 360 days after TCRalphabeta/CD19-depleted stem cell transplant. These receptors all stem from a boy less than two years old who had a stem cell transplant for SCID, so the T cells may come from the graft donor. Each CDR3 is given with its conserved first and last residue. The order of the fields is clone size, CDR3 length, D gene, J gene, V gene, CDR3 protein, CDR3 DNA. The D gene is left open where the match is weak. Part of the rows lack a size; the others show once, few, many or a class for expanded clones.

abundance: .
len: 14
d_gene: TRBD1
j_gene: TRBJ2-7
v_gene: TRBV20-1
CDR3aa: CSARKTGADYEQYF
CDR3nt: TGCAGTGCTAGAAAAACAGGGGCCGACTACGAGCAGTACTTC

abundance: many
len: 13
d_gene: .
j_gene: TRBJ1-1
v_gene: TRBV5-1
CDR3aa: CASSFEGNTEAFF
CDR3nt: TGTGCCAGCAGTTTTGAGGGGAACACTGAAGCTTTCTTT

abundance: .
len: 16
d_gene: TRBD1
j_gene: TRBJ2-7
v_gene: TRBV5-1
CDR3aa: CASSLRTGTGVYEQYF
CDR3nt: TGCGCCAGCAGCCTACGAACCGGGACAGGGGTATACGAGCAGTACTTC

abundance: .
len: 18
d_gene: TRBD1
j_gene: TRBJ2-5
v_gene: TRBV11-1
CDR3aa: CASSNDRGGPPVPKTQYF
CDR3nt: TGTGCCAGCAGCAACGACAGGGGTGGTCCCCCTGTCCCGAAGACCCAGTACTTC

abundance: few
len: 16
d_gene: TRBD1
j_gene: TRBJ2-3
v_gene: TRBV18
CDR3aa: CASSPQGSLSTDTQYF
CDR3nt: TGTGCCAGCTCGCCACAGGGGAGCCTTAGCACAGATACGCAGTATTTT

abundance: .
len: 18
d_gene: TRBD2
j_gene: TRBJ2-1
v_gene: TRBV5-1
CDR3aa: CASSLVAGGPVRRNEQFF
CDR3nt: TGCGCCAGCAGCTTGGTGGCGGGGGGGCCGGTGAGGAGGAATGAGCAGTTCTTC

abundance: .
len: 13
d_gene: .
j_gene: TRBJ1-4
v_gene: TRBV5-1
CDR3aa: CASRPTDNEKLFF
CDR3nt: TGCGCCAGCAGACCCACAGACAATGAAAAACTGTTTTTT

abundance: .
len: 14
d_gene: TRBD1
j_gene: TRBJ2-7
v_gene: TRBV11-2
CDR3aa: CASSWRQGWAEQYF
CDR3nt: TGTGCCAGCAGCTGGAGACAGGGTTGGGCCGAGCAGTACTTC

abundance: .
len: 15
d_gene: .
j_gene: TRBJ1-1
v_gene: TRBV5-1
CDR3aa: CASSFNGGPNTEAFF
CDR3nt: TGCGCCAGCAGCTTTAACGGGGGACCGAACACTGAAGCTTTCTTT

abundance: .
len: 16
d_gene: TRBD1
j_gene: TRBJ1-2
v_gene: TRBV18
CDR3aa: CASSPGQGAVPYGYTF
CDR3nt: TGTGCCAGCTCACCGGGACAGGGGGCGGTTCCGTATGGCTACACCTTC

abundance: .
len: 16
d_gene: TRBD1
j_gene: TRBJ1-2
v_gene: TRBV27
CDR3aa: CASSRQGAQRWDGYTF
CDR3nt: TGTGCCAGCAGTCGACAGGGGGCGCAAAGGTGGGATGGCTACACCTTC

abundance: few
len: 15
d_gene: TRBD2
j_gene: TRBJ2-1
v_gene: TRBV5-1
CDR3aa: CASSLLRGGGNEQFF
CDR3nt: TGCGCCAGCAGCTTGCTGCGGGGGGGAGGCAATGAGCAGTTCTTC

abundance: few
len: 13
d_gene: .
j_gene: TRBJ1-2
v_gene: TRBV3-1
CDR3aa: CASSQDPLYGYTF
CDR3nt: TGTGCCAGCAGCCAAGATCCCCTCTATGGCTACACCTTC

abundance: few
len: 15
d_gene: TRBD1
j_gene: TRBJ1-4
v_gene: TRBV5-1
CDR3aa: CASSLQQGAREKLFF
CDR3nt: TGCGCCAGCAGCCTCCAACAGGGGGCGCGGGAAAAACTGTTTTTT

abundance: .
len: 14
d_gene: TRBD1
j_gene: TRBJ2-3
v_gene: TRBV9
CDR3aa: CASSVENNRGTQYF
CDR3nt: TGTGCCAGCAGCGTAGAGAACAACAGGGGCACGCAGTATTTT

abundance: few
len: 15
d_gene: .
j_gene: TRBJ2-7
v_gene: TRBV12-3/TRBV12-4
CDR3aa: CASSLDRLIAYEQYF
CDR3nt: TGTGCCAGCAGTTTAGATCGGCTAATCGCGTACGAGCAGTACTTC

abundance: few
len: 14
d_gene: TRBD2
j_gene: TRBJ2-1
v_gene: TRBV2
CDR3aa: CASLRAGGLNEQFF
CDR3nt: TGTGCCAGCCTTCGAGCGGGGGGTCTCAATGAGCAGTTCTTC

abundance: few
len: 14
d_gene: .
j_gene: TRBJ2-1
v_gene: TRBV7-6
CDR3aa: CASSSSRDINEQFF
CDR3nt: TGTGCCAGCAGCTCGTCCCGGGACATAAATGAGCAGTTCTTC

abundance: once
len: 14
d_gene: .
j_gene: TRBJ1-1
v_gene: TRBV29-1
CDR3aa: CSVDLRGGNTEAFF
CDR3nt: TGCAGCGTCGACTTAAGGGGCGGGAACACTGAAGCTTTCTTT

abundance: few
len: 19
d_gene: .
j_gene: TRBJ2-6
v_gene: TRBV5-4
CDR3aa: CASSLVVQQGPSGANVLTF
CDR3nt: TGTGCCAGCAGCTTGGTCGTACAACAGGGCCCCTCTGGGGCCAACGTCCTGACTTTC

abundance: .
len: 18
d_gene: .
j_gene: TRBJ2-4
v_gene: TRBV29-1
CDR3aa: CSVVLEGRTTIAKNIQYF
CDR3nt: TGTAGCGTTGTGCTGGAGGGCAGGACCACAATAGCCAAAAACATTCAGTACTTC

abundance: .
len: 14
d_gene: .
j_gene: TRBJ2-2
v_gene: TRBV7-3
CDR3aa: CASSLNPSAGELFF
CDR3nt: TGTGCCAGCAGCTTAAACCCATCGGCCGGGGAGCTGTTTTTT

abundance: .
len: 14
d_gene: TRBD1
j_gene: TRBJ2-5
v_gene: TRBV5-1
CDR3aa: CASSFTGGVETQYF
CDR3nt: TGCGCCAGCAGCTTCACAGGGGGAGTAGAGACCCAGTACTTC

abundance: few
len: 12
d_gene: .
j_gene: TRBJ2-3
v_gene: TRBV20-1
CDR3aa: CSLRTSTDTQYF
CDR3nt: TGCAGCTTGAGGACGAGCACAGATACGCAGTATTTT

abundance: .
len: 16
d_gene: .
j_gene: TRBJ1-4
v_gene: TRBV15
CDR3aa: CATTTFRRPERGKLFF
CDR3nt: TGTGCCACCACCACTTTTCGGAGGCCCGAAAGGGGAAAACTGTTTTTT

abundance: many
len: 12
d_gene: .
j_gene: TRBJ2-1
v_gene: TRBV20-1
CDR3aa: CSATEFVNEQFF
CDR3nt: TGCAGTGCTACAGAGTTTGTGAATGAGCAGTTCTTC

abundance: .
len: 17
d_gene: .
j_gene: TRBJ1-1
v_gene: TRBV18
CDR3aa: CASSPSGRASWNTEAFF
CDR3nt: TGTGCCAGCTCACCCAGCGGGCGTGCCTCGTGGAACACTGAAGCTTTCTTT

abundance: many
len: 14
d_gene: TRBD1
j_gene: TRBJ2-7
v_gene: TRBV4-1
CDR3aa: CASSQGQGSYEQYF
CDR3nt: TGTGCCAGCAGCCAAGGACAGGGCTCCTACGAGCAGTACTTC

abundance: few
len: 13
d_gene: .
j_gene: TRBJ1-6
v_gene: TRBV10-3
CDR3aa: CAISEGSYSPLHF
CDR3nt: TGTGCCATCAGTGAAGGGTCCTATTCACCCCTCCACTTT

abundance: few
len: 17
d_gene: .
j_gene: TRBJ2-6
v_gene: TRBV5-6
CDR3aa: CASSLIEVPSGANVLTF
CDR3nt: TGTGCCAGCAGCCTCATCGAAGTCCCCTCTGGGGCCAACGTCCTGACTTTC

abundance: once
len: 14
d_gene: .
j_gene: TRBJ2-5
v_gene: TRBV12-3/TRBV12-4
CDR3aa: CASTIRGSQETQYF
CDR3nt: TGTGCCAGCACTATCCGGGGAAGCCAAGAGACCCAGTACTTC

abundance: few
len: 18
d_gene: .
j_gene: TRBJ2-1
v_gene: TRBV11-1
CDR3aa: CASSIRPKTPNGYNEQFF
CDR3nt: TGTGCCAGCAGCATACGACCAAAGACACCCAACGGATACAATGAGCAGTTCTTC

abundance: .
len: 17
d_gene: .
j_gene: TRBJ2-1
v_gene: TRBV5-6
CDR3aa: CASSFFVRSWDYNEQFF
CDR3nt: TGTGCCAGCAGCTTCTTTGTGCGGAGTTGGGACTACAATGAGCAGTTCTTC

abundance: .
len: 15
d_gene: .
j_gene: TRBJ2-4
v_gene: TRBV29-1
CDR3aa: CSVEQGSGTKNIQYF
CDR3nt: TGCAGCGTTGAACAGGGGTCTGGTACCAAAAACATTCAGTACTTC

abundance: many
len: 13
d_gene: .
j_gene: TRBJ2-3
v_gene: TRBV20-1
CDR3aa: CSASDSPTDTQYF
CDR3nt: TGCAGTGCTAGCGACAGCCCCACAGATACGCAGTATTTT

abundance: once
len: 16
d_gene: TRBD2
j_gene: TRBJ2-2
v_gene: TRBV20-1
CDR3aa: CSARPLAGGQGGELFF
CDR3nt: TGCAGTGCTAGACCACTAGCGGGGGGGCAGGGCGGGGAGCTGTTTTTT

abundance: few
len: 13
d_gene: .
j_gene: TRBJ1-1
v_gene: TRBV18
CDR3aa: CASSPIGNTEAFF
CDR3nt: TGTGCCAGCTCACCCATAGGGAACACTGAAGCTTTCTTT

abundance: few
len: 11
d_gene: .
j_gene: TRBJ2-3
v_gene: TRBV29-1
CDR3aa: CSALTGDTQYF
CDR3nt: TGCAGCGCTCTCACCGGGGATACGCAGTATTTT

abundance: few
len: 16
d_gene: .
j_gene: TRBJ1-2
v_gene: TRBV5-1
CDR3aa: CASSWPGRNSNYGYTF
CDR3nt: TGCGCCAGCAGCTGGCCGGGACGGAACTCTAACTATGGCTACACCTTC

abundance: once
len: 14
d_gene: TRBD1
j_gene: TRBJ1-2
v_gene: TRBV2
CDR3aa: CASSERGLNYGYTF
CDR3nt: TGTGCCAGCAGTGAAAGGGGGCTAAACTATGGCTACACCTTC

abundance: .
len: 12
d_gene: .
j_gene: TRBJ2-1
v_gene: TRBV20-1
CDR3aa: CSKQGSYNEQFF
CDR3nt: TGCAGTAAACAGGGATCCTACAATGAGCAGTTCTTC

abundance: few
len: 12
d_gene: .
j_gene: TRBJ2-7
v_gene: TRBV30
CDR3aa: CAWNRENYEQYF
CDR3nt: TGTGCCTGGAACAGGGAGAACTACGAGCAGTACTTC

abundance: few
len: 13
d_gene: .
j_gene: TRBJ1-1
v_gene: TRBV19
CDR3aa: CASMAQMNTEAFF
CDR3nt: TGTGCCAGTATGGCCCAAATGAACACTGAAGCTTTCTTT

abundance: .
len: 15
d_gene: TRBD1
j_gene: TRBJ1-1
v_gene: TRBV20-1
CDR3aa: CSARDTGQGVVGAFF
CDR3nt: TGCAGTGCTAGAGATACGGGACAGGGGGTTGTGGGAGCTTTCTTT

abundance: .
len: 13
d_gene: TRBD2
j_gene: TRBJ2-1
v_gene: TRBV29-1
CDR3aa: CSVRAGAYNEQFF
CDR3nt: TGCAGCGTCCGAGCGGGGGCCTACAATGAGCAGTTCTTC

abundance: few
len: 14
d_gene: .
j_gene: TRBJ2-7
v_gene: TRBV28
CDR3aa: CASSGRNRAYEQYF
CDR3nt: TGTGCCAGCAGCGGACGGAATCGAGCCTACGAGCAGTACTTC

abundance: few
len: 14
d_gene: .
j_gene: TRBJ2-4
v_gene: TRBV7-9
CDR3aa: CASSPREEVNIQYF
CDR3nt: TGTGCCAGCAGCCCTAGGGAGGAGGTCAACATTCAGTACTTC

abundance: few
len: 14
d_gene: .
j_gene: TRBJ2-7
v_gene: TRBV3-1
CDR3aa: CASSPPSVSNEQYF
CDR3nt: TGTGCCAGCAGCCCCCCTTCGGTTTCCAACGAGCAGTACTTC

abundance: few
len: 15
d_gene: TRBD1
j_gene: TRBJ2-1
v_gene: TRBV20-1
CDR3aa: CSATRDRGKYNEQFF
CDR3nt: TGCAGTGCTACTAGGGACAGGGGGAAATACAATGAGCAGTTCTTC

abundance: .
len: 16
d_gene: .
j_gene: TRBJ2-4
v_gene: TRBV12-3/TRBV12-4
CDR3aa: CASSPGRMKAKNIQYF
CDR3nt: TGTGCCAGCAGTCCTGGACGGATGAAGGCCAAAAACATTCAGTACTTC

abundance: few
len: 16
d_gene: .
j_gene: TRBJ2-7
v_gene: TRBV4-3
CDR3aa: CASSQDSGGAAYEQYF
CDR3nt: TGCGCCAGCAGCCAAGATTCTGGGGGGGCCGCCTACGAGCAGTACTTC

abundance: once
len: 14
d_gene: .
j_gene: TRBJ2-1
v_gene: TRBV7-2
CDR3aa: CASSLDGTRGEQFF
CDR3nt: TGTGCCAGCAGCTTAGATGGGACGAGAGGTGAGCAGTTCTTC

abundance: few
len: 14
d_gene: .
j_gene: TRBJ1-2
v_gene: TRBV6-5
CDR3aa: CASSYSEGNYGYTF
CDR3nt: TGTGCCAGCAGTTACTCTGAGGGTAACTATGGCTACACCTTC

abundance: few
len: 16
d_gene: .
j_gene: TRBJ1-6
v_gene: TRBV7-9
CDR3aa: CASTLIGRLGITPLHF
CDR3nt: TGTGCCAGCACCTTAATCGGCAGGCTAGGGATCACACCCCTCCACTTT

abundance: .
len: 15
d_gene: .
j_gene: TRBJ1-1
v_gene: TRBV6-5
CDR3aa: CASSYSGGPNTEAFF
CDR3nt: TGTGCCAGCAGTTACTCGGGAGGACCGAACACTGAAGCTTTCTTT

abundance: many
len: 14
d_gene: .
j_gene: TRBJ2-3
v_gene: TRBV12-3/TRBV12-4
CDR3aa: CASSLGVSTDTQYF
CDR3nt: TGTGCCAGCAGCTTAGGTGTCAGCACAGATACGCAGTATTTT

abundance: .
len: 16
d_gene: TRBD1
j_gene: TRBJ2-1
v_gene: TRBV20-1
CDR3aa: CSARDPGQGKYNEQFF
CDR3nt: TGCAGTGCTAGAGATCCAGGACAGGGGAAGTACAATGAGCAGTTCTTC

abundance: .
len: 11
d_gene: .
j_gene: TRBJ2-7
v_gene: TRBV6-5
CDR3aa: CASKDAWEQYF
CDR3nt: TGTGCCAGCAAGGATGCTTGGGAGCAGTACTTC